This T cell receptor beta chain was captured in a study of CD4 T cells in relation to SARS-CoV-2 and coronaviruses. The table came from immunoSEQ multiplex PCR; TCRdb's copy has only in-frame clones and leaves some out. Among roughly 71,000 clones listed, around 86% were seen once. The V end was cut by 3 bases, the J end by 2 bases, with 8 bases between. The CDR3 is made up of 14 amino acids. Germline V gene sequence: CDR1 SGDLS, CDR2 YYNGEE. The unexposed donors gave CD4+ T cells in about 2011-2019, prior to COVID-19. Cryopreserved PBMCs were CD4-enriched, then split into naive and memory cells. This TCR was sampled from a human donor in good health. The chain employs TRBV9 and TRBJ2-2; tentatively, D is TRBD2 (5 bases). The material sequenced was memory CD4+ T cells from PBMCs. CDR3: CASSDGLNTGELFF. As DNA, the CDR3 is TGTGCCAGCAGCGACGGACTTAACACCGGGGAGCTGTTTTTT.